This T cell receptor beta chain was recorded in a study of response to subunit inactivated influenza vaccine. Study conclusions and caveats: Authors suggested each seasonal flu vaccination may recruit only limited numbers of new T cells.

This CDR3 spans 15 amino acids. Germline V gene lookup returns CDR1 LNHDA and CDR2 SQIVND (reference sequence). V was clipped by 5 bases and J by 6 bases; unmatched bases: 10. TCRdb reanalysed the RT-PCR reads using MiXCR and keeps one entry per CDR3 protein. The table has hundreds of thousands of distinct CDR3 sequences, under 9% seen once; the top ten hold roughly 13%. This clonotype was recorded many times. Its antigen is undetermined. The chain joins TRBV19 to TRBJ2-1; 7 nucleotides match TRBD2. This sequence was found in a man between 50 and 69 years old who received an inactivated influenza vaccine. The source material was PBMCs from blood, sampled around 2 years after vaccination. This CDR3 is CASSQRGKPFNEQFF. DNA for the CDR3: TGTGCCAGTAGTCAGCGGGGTAAGCCTTTCAATGAGCAGTTCTTC.